These 18 T cell receptor beta chains were all obtained from the same sample, sequenced in a study of post-analysis software for immune sequencing data. Study-wide findings and caveats: There were several TRBV segments more frequent in patients than controls, and TRBV5-6, TRBV5-1 and TRBV20-1 were among them.

Prepared libraries of TCR beta cDNA carried unique molecular identifiers. In TCRdb, the PCR reads were re-called with MiXCR into one record per CDR3 protein. The repertoire has approximately 690,000 distinct CDR3 sequences, 59% of them found once; the top ten carry around 11%. For these TCRs, the target antigens are not known. The sample taken for sequencing was blood. The receptors stem from a girl aged 2 to 10 with multiple sclerosis.

This clonotype occurred once. One end of the junction does not line up with germline, which may come from a read error. The rearrangement uses TRBV15 and TRBJ2-3; D is undetermined. Per the germline V gene, CDR1 is LNHNV and CDR2 is YYDKDF (reference sequence). The CDR3 loop spans 12 amino acids. In DNA form, the CDR3 reads TGTGTCACCAGCAGAGTGGCGGATACGCAGTATTTT. Its translation is CVTSRVADTQYF.

V usage is TRBV5-1 and J usage is TRBJ2-1, with D perhaps TRBD2 (5 bases). The CDR3 has 20 residues. V dropped 3 bases and J dropped 0 bases, with 25 bases sitting between them. Germline lookup yields CDR1 SGHRS and CDR2 YFSETQ. The CDR3 protein is CASSSPGSESYLSSYNEQFF. The DNA of the CDR3 is TGCGCCAGCAGCTCTCCGGGTAGCGAGAGTTATCTAAGCTCCTACAATGAGCAGTTCTTC.

The chain uses TRBV6-5 and TRBJ1-2; D is undetermined. The CDR3 runs 14 residues. From germline, CDR1 is MNHEY and CDR2 SVGAGI. The V end lost 6 bases, the J end lost 4 bases, and 15 bases lay between the germline ends. The CDR3 bases are TGTGCCAGCAGGACATCGTCCTCGTCCTATGGCTACACCTTC. Translating it yields CASRTSSSSYGYTF.

This clonotype appeared a single time. This chain links TRBV20-1 with TRBJ2-3; D is undetermined. V shed 4 bases and J shed 0 bases, with 8 bases lying between them. In germline, CDR1 is DFQATT, CDR2 SNEGSKA (reference sequence). This CDR3 is built from 13 residues. CDR3 DNA sequence: TGCAGTGCTACTCAGCGAAGCACAGATACGCAGTATTTT. This translates into CSATQRSTDTQYF.

This clonotype has just one count. This chain links TRBV7-9 with TRBJ2-7; D gene ambiguous. V was trimmed by 5 bases and J by 2 bases, leaving 13 bases between them. Looked up from germline, CDR1 is SEHNR and CDR2 is FQNEAQ (reference sequence). This CDR3 spans 14 amino acids. Written as DNA, the CDR3 is TGTGCCAGCAGCAAAGGACCACCAACCTACGAGCAGTACTTC. Protein: CASSKGPPTYEQYF.

V and J are TRBV6-5 and TRBJ2-1, with D maybe TRBD1 (6 bases). The CDR3 runs to 14 residues. Per the germline V gene, CDR1 is MNHEY and CDR2 is SVGAGI. The V end lost 6 bases, the J end lost 9 bases, and 18 bases lay between the germline ends. CDR3 amino acids: CASRELGTPSEQFF. The CDR3 coding sequence is TGTGCCAGCAGAGAACTTGGGACACCCAGTGAGCAGTTCTTC.

This clonotype appeared once. V gene TRBV3-1 combines with J gene TRBJ2-1, with 8 bases matching TRBD2. This CDR3 is built from 17 residues. The germline V gene has CDR1 LGHDT and CDR2 YNNKEL (reference sequence). V lost 5 bases, J lost 0 bases, and 9 bases stayed unmatched. The CDR3, as DNA: TGTGCCAGCAGCACACCCTCGGGGACTAGCTCCTACAATGAGCAGTTCTTC. Protein product: CASSTPSGTSSYNEQFF.

The rearrangement uses TRBV5-1 and TRBJ2-1; no reliable D call. With 2 bases removed from V and 0 bases from J, the gap between germline ends came to 3 bases. The length of the CDR3 is 13 residues. Germline-derived CDR1 and CDR2 are SGHRS and YFSETQ. The CDR3 DNA reads as TGCGCCAGCAGCTTCAACTCCTACAATGAGCAGTTCTTC. It translates to CASSFNSYNEQFF.

In this sample, this clonotype turned up a few times. The junction does not match germline at one end; this may be a read error. The V call is TRBV5-1, the J call TRBJ2-7; unclear D gene. The CDR3 extends over 13 amino acids. Germline-derived CDR1 and CDR2 are SGHRS and YFSETQ. The CDR3 here is CASSLFPGYEQCF. DNA of the CDR3: TGCGCCAGCAGCTTGTTCCCCGGTTACGAGCAGTGCTTC.

This clonotype is a singleton in its sample. The rearrangement joins TRBV12-3 or TRBV12-4 to TRBJ2-3, with TRBD2 matching over 7 bases. The length of the CDR3 is 17 residues. J gave up 4 bases and V 6 bases, and 16 bases lay outside the gene matches. The CDR3 DNA reads TGTGCCAGCAGCTTGGGGGGGAGTGTGGGAGGAGCAGATACGCAGTATTTT. This sequence encodes CASSLGGSVGGADTQYF.

This clonotype was seen more than once but under ten times. This chain links TRBV29-1 with TRBJ2-5; the D gene is possibly TRBD1 (6 bases). This CDR3 comprises 13 residues. V lost 6 bases, J lost 2 bases, and 13 bases lay in between. CDR1 is SQVTM and CDR2 is ANQGSEA in the germline V gene. This chain's CDR3 is CSVTRQAQETQYF. CDR3 bases: TGCAGCGTCACAAGACAGGCTCAAGAGACCCAGTACTTC.

V and J are TRBV5-1 and TRBJ2-5; 10 bases are a match to TRBD2. The CDR3 extends over 18 amino acids. Germline CDR1 and CDR2: SGHRS and YFSETQ. Trimming at V came to 4 bases and at J to 1 base, leaving 13 bases not matched to a gene. The CDR3 reads CASSQGLARNSVQETQYF. The CDR3, as DNA: TGCGCCAGCAGCCAGGGACTAGCGAGAAACAGCGTCCAAGAGACCCAGTACTTC.

The chain recombines TRBV20-1 with TRBJ1-2; TRBD1 aligns across 7 bases. The CDR3 is 15 amino acids. Germline V gene sequence: CDR1 DFQATT, CDR2 SNEGSKA (reference sequence). With V trimmed by 5 bases and J by 2 bases, 11 bases remained unmatched. This CDR3 is CSAFRTGEGNYGYTF. The CDR3 coding sequence is TGCAGTGCTTTCCGGACAGGCGAGGGCAACTATGGCTACACCTTC.

The genes are TRBV7-9 and TRBJ1-4; TRBD1 matches 11 bases. This CDR3 has 18 residues. Losses at the gene ends were 5 bases for V and 0 bases for J; bases not matched to a gene: 8. Germline CDR1 reads SEHNR; CDR2 reads FQNEAQ (reference sequence). CDR3 coding DNA: TGTGCCAGCAGCCGAACCACGGGACAGGGGGCAACTAATGAAAAACTGTTTTTT. Encoded protein: CASSRTTGQGATNEKLFF.

CDR3 DNA sequence: TGCAGCGTGGGAGGGTCCAGCGAGCAGTACTTC. Encoded protein: CSVGGSSEQYF. The genes are TRBV29-1 and TRBJ2-7; 7 bases are shared with TRBD2. This CDR3 is 11 amino acids long. V lost 6 bases and J lost 6; bases outside the gene matches: 5. From germline, CDR1 is SQVTM and CDR2 ANQGSEA.

This clonotype was counted between two and nine times. The chain uses TRBV30 and TRBJ1-2; D remains unclear. The germline gives CDR1 GTSNPN, CDR2 SVGIG (reference sequence). The CDR3 totals 11 residues. The V and J ends lost 4 bases and 6 bases respectively, with 9 bases between them. CDR3 residues: CAWIRSHGYTF. DNA for the CDR3: TGTGCCTGGATCAGGTCCCATGGCTACACCTTC. Filled out from reference TRBV30 and TRBJ1-2, the complete variable domain reads SQTIHQWPATLVQPVGSPLSLECTVEGTSNPNLYWYRQAAGRGLQLLFYSVGIGQISSEVPQNLSASRPQDRQFILSSKKLLLSDSGFYLCAWIRSHGYTFGSGTRLTVV.

The chain has TRBV5-1 and TRBJ2-6, with D perhaps being TRBD1 or TRBD2 (5 bases each). V lost 5 bases, J lost 0 bases, and 18 bases lay in between. The germline V gene has CDR1 SGHRS and CDR2 YFSETQ. The CDR3 has 18 amino acids. The CDR3 DNA is TGCGCCAGCAGTAAATTTTCCGGGACGACCTCTGGGGCCAACGTCCTGACTTTC. It yields the protein CASSKFSGTTSGANVLTF.

This sequence joins TRBV20-1 and TRBJ2-3, with D unresolved. This CDR3 contains 14 residues. The germline V and J ends were trimmed by 3 bases and 2 bases, with 12 bases remaining between them. Germline-derived CDR1 and CDR2 are DFQATT and SNEGSKA (reference sequence). The CDR3 sequence: CSASRPGSTDTQYF. CDR3 nucleotide sequence: TGCAGTGCTAGTAGGCCTGGCTCCACAGATACGCAGTATTTT.